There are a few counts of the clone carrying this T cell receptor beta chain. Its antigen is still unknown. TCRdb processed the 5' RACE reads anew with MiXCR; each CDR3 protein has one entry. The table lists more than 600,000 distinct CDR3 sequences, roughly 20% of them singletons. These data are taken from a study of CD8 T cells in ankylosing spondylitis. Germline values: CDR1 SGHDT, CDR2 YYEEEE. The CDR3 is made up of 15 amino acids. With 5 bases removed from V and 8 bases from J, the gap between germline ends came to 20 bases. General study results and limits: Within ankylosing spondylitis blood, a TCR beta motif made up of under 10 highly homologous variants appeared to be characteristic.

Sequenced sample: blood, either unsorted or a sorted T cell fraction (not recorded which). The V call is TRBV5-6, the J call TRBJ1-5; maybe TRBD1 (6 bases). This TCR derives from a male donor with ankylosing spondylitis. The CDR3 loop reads CASSHARGFTEPQHF. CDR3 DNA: TGTGCCAGCAGTCACGCTAGGGGGTTCACTGAGCCCCAGCATTTT.